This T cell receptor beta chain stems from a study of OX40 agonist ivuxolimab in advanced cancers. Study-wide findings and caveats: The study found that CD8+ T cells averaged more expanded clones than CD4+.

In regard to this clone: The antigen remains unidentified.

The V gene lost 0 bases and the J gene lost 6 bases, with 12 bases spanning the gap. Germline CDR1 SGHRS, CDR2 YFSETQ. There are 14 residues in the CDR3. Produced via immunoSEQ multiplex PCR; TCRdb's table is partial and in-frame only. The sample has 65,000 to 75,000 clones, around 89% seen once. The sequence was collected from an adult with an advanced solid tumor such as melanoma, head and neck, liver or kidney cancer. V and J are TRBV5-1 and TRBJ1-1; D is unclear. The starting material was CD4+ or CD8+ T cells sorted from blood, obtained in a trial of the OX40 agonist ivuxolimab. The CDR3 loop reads CASSLDSLGPEAFF. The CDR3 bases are TGCGCCAGCAGCTTGGACAGCCTTGGGCCTGAAGCTTTCTTT.